These 4 T cell receptor beta chains were all obtained from the same sample, sequenced in a study of T-cell memory formation after mild COVID-19. TCRdb processed the 5' RACE reads anew with MiXCR; each CDR3 protein has one entry. Of about 150,000 distinct CDR3 sequences in the sample, 15% to 20% were seen once. Sequencing was carried out using PBMCs or a T cell subset sorted from them (not recorded which). All receptors come from an adult woman who had mild COVID-19 (a few samples of this study predate the infection). Cell type and time point are not known.

This clonotype turned up a few times. CDR3 protein: CASRSGTGPFQETQYF. CDR3 in DNA: TGTGCCAGCAGGTCCGGGACAGGGCCCTTCCAAGAGACCCAGTACTTC. This rearrangement joins TRBV5-4 to TRBJ2-5, with TRBD1 matching over 9 bases. The CDR3 length is 16 residues. Per the germline V gene, CDR1 is SGHNT and CDR2 is YYREEE (reference sequence). V lost 5 bases, J lost 1 base, and 9 bases stayed unmatched.

This clonotype was found a few times. In DNA, the CDR3 is TGCAGTGCTTCCTACGACAGGGTCGGCACAGATACGCAGTATTTT. The encoded protein is CSASYDRVGTDTQYF. This chain links TRBV20-1 with TRBJ2-3; 7 bases line up with TRBD1. J was trimmed by 1 base and V by 5 bases; bases with no gene match: 9. The CDR3 is 15 amino acids. The V gene's germline CDR1 is DFQATT and CDR2 SNEGSKA (reference sequence).

This clonotype was seen only a few times. The chain links TRBV7-3 to TRBJ1-2, with TRBD1 identical over 10 bases. The trim removed 3 bases at V and 8 bases at J, leaving 3 bases unmatched. Germline CDR1 is SGHTA and CDR2 is FQGTGA. The CDR3 has 13 amino acids. The CDR3, as DNA: TGTGCCAGCAGCTTCGGGGACAGGGGCGGCTACACCTTC. This translates into CASSFGDRGGYTF.

This clonotype was counted a few times. This rearrangement joins TRBV30 to TRBJ1-2; 8 bases map to TRBD1. V lost 5 bases and J lost 4; bases outside the gene matches: 6. The V gene's germline CDR1 is GTSNPN and CDR2 SVGIG (reference sequence). This CDR3 region has 13 residues. CDR3 protein: CAWSGQAPYGYTF. Here the CDR3 DNA reads TGTGCCTGGTCGGGACAGGCACCCTATGGCTACACCTTC.